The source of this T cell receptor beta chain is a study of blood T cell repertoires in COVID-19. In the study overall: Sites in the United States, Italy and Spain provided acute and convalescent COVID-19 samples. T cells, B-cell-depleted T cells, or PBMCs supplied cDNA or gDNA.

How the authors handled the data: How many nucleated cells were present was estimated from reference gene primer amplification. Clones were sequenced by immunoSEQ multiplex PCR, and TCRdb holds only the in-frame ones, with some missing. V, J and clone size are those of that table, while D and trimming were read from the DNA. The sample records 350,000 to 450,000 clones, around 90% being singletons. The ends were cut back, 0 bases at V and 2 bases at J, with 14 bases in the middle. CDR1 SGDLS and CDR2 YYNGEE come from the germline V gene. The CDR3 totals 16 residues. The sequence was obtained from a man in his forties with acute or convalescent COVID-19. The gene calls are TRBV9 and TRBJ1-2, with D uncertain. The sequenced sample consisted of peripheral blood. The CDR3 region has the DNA TGTGCCAGCAGCGTAGGCAGCGGCAGAACGAACTATGGCTACACCTTC. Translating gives CASSVGSGRTNYGYTF.